This TCR beta chain was obtained from a study of cytomegalovirus exposure and HLA in healthy donors. 13 Jbeta primers and 60 Vbeta primers were used for the PCR. Data came from immunoSEQ multiplex PCR; TCRdb stores just in-frame clones and leaves some out. The table has fewer than 130,000 clones, approximately 86% seen once. The CDR3 is 15 amino acids. V lost 5 bases to trimming and J lost 3 bases; unmatched junction nucleotides: 5. CDR1 and CDR2 from the germline V gene are SGHTA and FQGNSA. Sequenced input: PBMCs. The rearrangement uses TRBV7-2 and TRBJ1-5, with 9 bases identical to TRBD1. This sequence originates from a man aged 40-49 years in good health and CMV-seronegative. CDR3 coding DNA: TGTGCCAGCAGCATGGACAGGGGTCTCAATCAGCCCCAGCATTTT. It specifies CASSMDRGLNQPQHF. Full variable domain (rest looked up from reference TRBV7-2 and TRBJ1-5): GAGVSQSPSNKVTEKGKDVELRCDPISGHTALYWYRQSLGQGLEFLIYFQGNSAPDKSGLPSDRFSAERTGGSVSTLTIQRTQQEDSAVYLCASSMDRGLNQPQHFGDGTRLSIL.